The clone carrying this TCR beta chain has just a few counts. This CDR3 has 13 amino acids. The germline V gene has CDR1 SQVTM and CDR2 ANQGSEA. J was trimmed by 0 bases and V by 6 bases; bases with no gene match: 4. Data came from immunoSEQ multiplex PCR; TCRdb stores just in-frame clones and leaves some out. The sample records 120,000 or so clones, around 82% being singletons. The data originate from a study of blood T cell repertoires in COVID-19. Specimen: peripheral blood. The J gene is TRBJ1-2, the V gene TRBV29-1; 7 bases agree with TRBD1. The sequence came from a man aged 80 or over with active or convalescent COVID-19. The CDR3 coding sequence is TGCAGCGTGGGACAGCCGGCTAACTATGGCTACACCTTC. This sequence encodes CSVGQPANYGYTF.